This T cell receptor (beta chain) is drawn from a study of shared clonotypes between healthy human individuals. Study-wide points: Unshared clonotypes carried lower generation probabilities than those common to all four donors.

The authors divided CD4+ cells into CD45RA+ naive and CD45RA-negative memory subsets. The protocol was immunoSEQ multiplex PCR, while the TCRdb copy is restricted to in-frame clones and leaves out a portion. The profile shows 300,000 or so clones, under 80% of them singletons. After removal of 7 bases from V and 4 bases from J, the junction contained 5 bases not matched to a gene. The CDR3 covers 14 residues. Germline V CDR1 and CDR2: SNHLY, FYNNEI. As regards this clone: Its antigen is currently unknown.

Sequenced input: memory CD4+ T cells sorted from blood. Subset here: CD45RA-negative fraction. The sequence was collected from a man aged 30-40 years in good health. The rearrangement joins TRBV2 to TRBJ2-3, with TRBD2 matching 10 bases. CDR3 bases: TGTGCCAGCAATGAGCGGGAGGGCCCAGATACGCAGTATTTT. This gives the protein CASNEREGPDTQYF.